This T cell receptor (beta chain) was documented in a study of CD8 T cells in Susac syndrome. Study at large: The sequenced Susac syndrome patients included over 5 who had clinically active disease and fewer than ten who were in remission. There were Susac syndrome patients who were therapy-naive at blood draw, others on corticosteroids, and others on intravenous immunoglobulin alone.

This CDR3 is built from 16 residues. Germline loops: CDR1 DFQATT, CDR2 SNEGSKA (reference sequence). Trimming removed 6 bases from V and 5 bases from J; junction bases left unmatched: 12. An amount of RNA that ranged from 0.5 to 1 ug was reverse transcribed with random hexamers. TCRdb redid the calling of the immunoSEQ multiplex PCR reads with MiXCR, one entry per CDR3 protein. The sample carries 100,000 or so distinct CDR3 sequences, around 94% recorded once. The sequence came from a human donor with Susac syndrome. The genes are TRBV20-1 and TRBJ2-2, with 10 positions matching TRBD1. Sequencing was performed on CD4+ T cells from PBMCs. The DNA of the CDR3 is TGCAGTGCGTACGGGGGACAGGGGAGGAAGACCGGGGAGCTGTTTTTT. Translation gives CSAYGGQGRKTGELFF.